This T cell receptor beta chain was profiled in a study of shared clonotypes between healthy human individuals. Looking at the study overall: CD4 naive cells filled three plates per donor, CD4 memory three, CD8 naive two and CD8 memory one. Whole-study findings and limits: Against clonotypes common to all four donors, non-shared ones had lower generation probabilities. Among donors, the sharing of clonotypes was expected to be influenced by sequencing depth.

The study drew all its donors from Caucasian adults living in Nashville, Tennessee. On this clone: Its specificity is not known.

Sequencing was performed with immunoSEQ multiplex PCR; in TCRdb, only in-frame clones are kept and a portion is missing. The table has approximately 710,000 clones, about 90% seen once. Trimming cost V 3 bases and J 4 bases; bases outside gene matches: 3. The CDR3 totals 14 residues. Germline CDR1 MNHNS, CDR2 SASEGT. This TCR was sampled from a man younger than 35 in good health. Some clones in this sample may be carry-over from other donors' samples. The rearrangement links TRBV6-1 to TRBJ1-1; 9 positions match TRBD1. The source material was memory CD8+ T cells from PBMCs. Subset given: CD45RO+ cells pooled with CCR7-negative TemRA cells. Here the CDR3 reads CASSEYRGRTEAFF. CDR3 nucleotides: TGTGCCAGCAGTGAGTACAGGGGGCGCACTGAAGCTTTCTTT.